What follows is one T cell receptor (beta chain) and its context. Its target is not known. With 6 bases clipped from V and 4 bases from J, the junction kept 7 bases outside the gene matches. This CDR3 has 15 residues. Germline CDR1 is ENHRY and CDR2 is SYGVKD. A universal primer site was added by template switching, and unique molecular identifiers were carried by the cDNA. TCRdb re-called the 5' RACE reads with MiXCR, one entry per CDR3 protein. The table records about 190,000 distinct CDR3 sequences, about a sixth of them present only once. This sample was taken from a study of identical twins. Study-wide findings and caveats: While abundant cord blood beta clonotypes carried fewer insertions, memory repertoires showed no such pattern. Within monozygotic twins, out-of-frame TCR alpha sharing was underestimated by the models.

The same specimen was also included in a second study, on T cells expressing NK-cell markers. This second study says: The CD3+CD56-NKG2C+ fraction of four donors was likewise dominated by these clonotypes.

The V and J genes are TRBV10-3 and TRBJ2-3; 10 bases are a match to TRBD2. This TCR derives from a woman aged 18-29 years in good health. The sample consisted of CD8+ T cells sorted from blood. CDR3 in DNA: TGTGCCATCAGGGGAGCGGGAGGGCTGTCAGATACGCAGTATTTT. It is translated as CAIRGAGGLSDTQYF.